A single sample is the source of the 23 T cell receptor beta chains below, sequenced in a study of Graves' ophthalmopathy and Graves' hyperthyroidism. The study amplified TCR beta CDR3 regions using RNA transcripts. A first-round RT-PCR used HTBI primers, followed by a second-round multiplex PCR. Via MiXCR, TCRdb re-called the multiplex PCR reads, giving one row per CDR3 protein. The profile covers roughly 610,000 distinct CDR3 sequences, with approximately 21% appearing a single time and around 7% taken by the ten largest. The sample consisted of peripheral blood. The receptor source for this set is a woman between 18 and 30 years old with stable Graves' hyperthyroidism. Some clones in this sample may be carry-over from other donors' samples.

The rearrangement links TRBV7-2 to TRBJ1-6, with 8 nucleotides matching TRBD1. This CDR3 contains 15 residues. The J segment lost 7 bases and the V segment lost 1 base, leaving 3 bases of the junction unmatched. From germline, CDR1 is SGHTA and CDR2 FQGNSA. This chain's CDR3 is CASSLEQGGNSPLHF. DNA of the CDR3: TGTGCCAGCAGCTTAGAACAGGGGGGCAATTCACCCCTCCACTTT.

At least ten counts were recorded for this clonotype. The gene calls are TRBV20-1 and TRBJ1-2, with D perhaps matching TRBD1 (5 bases). The CDR3 loop spans 13 amino acids. V gave up 2 bases and J gave up 2 bases, with 9 bases separating them. CDR1 is DFQATT and CDR2 is SNEGSKA in the germline V gene (reference sequence). The CDR3 loop is CSARQGNNYGYTF. Written as DNA, the CDR3 is TGCAGTGCTAGACAGGGAAACAACTATGGCTACACCTTC.

This chain connects TRBV6-2 or TRBV6-3 to TRBJ1-2; TRBD1 matches 10 bases. Germline CDR1 reads MNHEY; CDR2 reads SVGEGT. There are 15 residues in the CDR3. The trim removed 4 bases at V and 5 bases at J, leaving 7 bases unmatched. The CDR3 DNA sequence: TGTGCCAGCAGTTTCGACAGGGGGCCCGTATATGGCTACACCTTC. This gives the protein CASSFDRGPVYGYTF.

This clonotype was detected many times. The rearrangement links TRBV9 to TRBJ1-6; D perhaps matches TRBD1 (6 bases). CDR3 size: 17 residues. The germline V and J ends were trimmed by 0 bases and 3 bases, with 13 bases remaining between them. From germline, CDR1 is SGDLS and CDR2 YYNGEE. CDR3 sequence reads: CASSVGGRGGYNSPLHF. CDR3 coding DNA: TGTGCCAGCAGCGTAGGGGGCAGGGGTGGCTATAATTCACCCCTCCACTTT.

The rearrangement links TRBV12-3 or TRBV12-4 to TRBJ1-6; 7 nucleotides agree with TRBD1. The CDR3 covers 13 residues. Unmatched junction bases numbered 5, after V lost 8 bases and J lost 7 bases. Here the CDR3 DNA reads TGTGCCAGCCTCGGGACAGTCAATTCACCCCTCCACTTT. Its translation is CASLGTVNSPLHF.

The rearrangement links TRBV10-3 to TRBJ2-5; D might be TRBD1 or TRBD2, each matching 5 bases. This CDR3 is 17 amino acids long. Trimming shortened V by 9 bases and J by 4 bases, and 27 bases separated the two germline ends. Per the germline V gene, CDR1 is ENHRY and CDR2 is SYGVKD. This chain's CDR3 is CAISPSFGDGSVETQYF. CDR3 bases: TGTGCCATTTCTCCCTCCTTCGGGGACGGGTCGGTAGAGACCCAGTACTTC.

J is TRBJ1-6 and V is TRBV5-1; D unresolved. Trimming cost V 0 bases and J 9 bases, with 16 bases left between them. CDR1 is SGHRS, CDR2 YFSETQ, per germline. This CDR3 spans 16 amino acids. CDR3 DNA: TGCGCCAGCAGCTTGGTTGGACCTGCAAGTACTTCACCCCTCCACTTT. This translates into CASSLVGPASTSPLHF.

The V gene is TRBV5-6, the J gene TRBJ2-3; possible D gene TRBD1, 6 bases. Trimming pared 2 bases from V and 9 bases from J, leaving 10 bases between. The CDR3 covers 12 residues. Germline values: CDR1 SGHDT, CDR2 YYEEEE. CDR3 bases: TGTGCCAGCAGCTTTTCACAGGGAACGCAGTATTTT. As protein: CASSFSQGTQYF. The whole variable domain, filled in from reference TRBV5-6 and TRBJ2-3, reads DAGVTQSPTHLIKTRGQQVTLRCSPKSGHDTVSWYQQALGQGPQFIFQYYEEEERQRGNFPDRFSGHQFPNYSSELNVNALLLGDSALYLCASSFSQGTQYFGPGTRLTVL.

This clonotype was observed at least ten times. V usage is TRBV13 and J usage is TRBJ1-1; no clear D gene. The CDR3 is 15 residues long. V lost 0 bases and J lost 8, with 16 bases in between. The V gene's germline CDR1 is PRHDT and CDR2 FYEKMQ (reference sequence). The CDR3 spells CASSLGLVPVQEAFF. The CDR3 DNA follows: TGTGCCAGCAGCTTAGGGCTTGTGCCCGTTCAGGAAGCTTTCTTT.

The chain has TRBV30 and TRBJ2-2; D may be TRBD1 (6 bases). Germline CDR1 is GTSNPN and CDR2 is SVGIG (reference sequence). The CDR3 is 15 residues long. The V end was cut by 4 bases, the J end by 1 base, with 13 bases between. The CDR3 region has the DNA TGTGCCTGGACGAAAGGGGGATGGAACACCGGGGAGCTGTTTTTT. This sequence encodes CAWTKGGWNTGELFF.

CDR3 nucleotide sequence: TGCAGTGCTAGACGTTCGGGGATGGAGACCCAGTACTTC. Translating gives CSARRSGMETQYF. This sequence joins TRBV20-1 and TRBJ2-5, with D maybe TRBD2 (5 bases). Germline assignment: CDR1 DFQATT and CDR2 SNEGSKA (reference sequence). Trimming removed 2 bases from V and 5 bases from J, with 12 bases in between. This CDR3 is 13 amino acids long.

The rearrangement uses TRBV13 and TRBJ1-2; D may be TRBD1 (5 bases). The V gene's germline CDR1 is PRHDT and CDR2 FYEKMQ (reference sequence). There are 16 residues in the CDR3. The germline V and J ends were trimmed by 1 base and 3 bases, with 15 bases remaining between them. The CDR3 loop is CASSLVGIGTDYGYTF. CDR3 bases: TGTGCCAGCAGCTTAGTGGGGATCGGGACGGACTATGGCTACACCTTC. The full variable domain, with the rest looked up from reference TRBV13 and TRBJ1-2, is AAGVIQSPRHLIKEKRETATLKCYPIPRHDTVYWYQQGPGQDPQFLISFYEKMQSDKGSIPDRFSAQQFSDYHSELNMSSLELGDSALYFCASSLVGIGTDYGYTFGSGTRLTVV.

The sample holds many counts of this clonotype. The rearrangement joins TRBV10-3 to TRBJ2-5; D call uncertain. The CDR3 loop spans 14 amino acids. The germline CDR1 and CDR2 sequences are ENHRY and SYGVKD. The V end was cut by 8 bases, the J end by 0 bases, with 13 bases between. CDR3 loop: CAIGVPPDQETQYF. CDR3 nucleotide sequence: TGTGCCATCGGGGTACCCCCTGACCAAGAGACCCAGTACTTC.

This clonotype showed up many times. J is TRBJ1-1 and V is TRBV29-1, with 8 bases identical to TRBD1. Trimming removed 6 bases from V and 6 bases from J; junction bases left unmatched: 3. The CDR3 has 11 amino acids. CDR1 SQVTM and CDR2 ANQGSEA come from the germline V gene. This CDR3 reads CSVGQGPEAFF. The CDR3 DNA sequence: TGCAGCGTAGGACAGGGCCCTGAAGCTTTCTTT.

The chain employs TRBV2 and TRBJ1-2, with D possibly matching TRBD1 (5 bases). The CDR3 spans 13 residues. The germline V gene encodes CDR1 SNHLY and CDR2 FYNNEI. V gave up 4 bases and J gave up 8 bases, with 14 bases separating them. The CDR3 DNA follows: TGTGCCAGCAGTGTGGCCATGACAGCCGGCTACACCTTC. Translated, it gives CASSVAMTAGYTF.

The table lists this clonotype with many counts. This chain connects TRBV27 to TRBJ1-2, with a possible D match to TRBD1 (5 bases). Between the trimmed V and J ends, which lost 2 bases and 6 bases, there was a span of 10 bases. The CDR3 length is 13 residues. In germline, CDR1 is MNHEY, CDR2 SMNVEV (reference sequence). The DNA for the CDR3 is TGTGCCAGCAGTTTAAGGGGAGCGGATGGCTACACCTTC. It yields the protein CASSLRGADGYTF.

This chain links TRBV10-3 with TRBJ1-1, with D possibly matching TRBD1 (5 bases). Trimming removed 1 base from V and 4 bases from J, with 13 bases in between. The germline V gene has CDR1 ENHRY and CDR2 SYGVKD. CDR3 length: 15 amino acids. This CDR3 is CAISEFYSGTTEAFF. CDR3 in DNA: TGTGCCATCAGTGAGTTCTACTCGGGGACCACTGAAGCTTTCTTT.

To note about this clonotype: The junction does not match germline at one end; this may be a read error. CDR3 sequence: CASNLGGREKETQYF. Written as DNA, the CDR3 is TGTGCCAGCAATTTAGGTGGGCGGGAGAAAGAGACCCAGTACTTC. This chain uses TRBV12-3 or TRBV12-4 with TRBJ2-5; 7 bases align to TRBD2. CDR3 size: 15 residues.

This clonotype was picked up many times. This chain joins TRBV2 and TRBJ2-7; the match to TRBD2 covers 8 bases. The CDR3 totals 15 residues. Germline trimming cut 8 bases from V and 7 bases from J; bases unmatched to any gene: 16. Germline V CDR1 and CDR2: SNHLY, FYNNEI. In DNA form, the CDR3 reads TGTGCCAGCCTCCACCCGGGACTAGGCCTTGGAGAGCAGTACTTC. Its protein product is CASLHPGLGLGEQYF.

The chain couples TRBV6-2 or TRBV6-3 to TRBJ1-2; D perhaps matches TRBD1 (5 bases). Germline values: CDR1 MNHEY, CDR2 SVGEGT. This CDR3 is 16 amino acids long. V was shortened by 4 bases and J by 8 bases, with 23 bases between the two germline ends. For the CDR3, the DNA is TGTGCCAGCAGTTTTGAAACCGGAGGGGAGACCGTGGGCTACACCTTC. Protein: CASSFETGGETVGYTF.

This clonotype was seen many times. The V call is TRBV28, the J call TRBJ2-7; 8 bases are a match to TRBD2. The CDR3 has 15 residues. Germline V gene sequence: CDR1 MDHEN, CDR2 SYDVKM. With 5 bases clipped from V and 0 bases from J, the junction kept 6 bases outside the gene matches. CDR3 bases: TGTGCCAGCAGTACCAGACTAGCGCACTCCTACGAGCAGTACTTC. Residues: CASSTRLAHSYEQYF.

This clonotype was observed at least ten times. This chain uses TRBV27 with TRBJ1-2, with D possibly being TRBD1 (6 bases). CDR1 is MNHEY, CDR2 SMNVEV, per germline (reference sequence). CDR3 length: 14 residues. V lost 4 bases to trimming and J lost 3 bases, with 12 bases between them. In nucleotides, the CDR3 is TGTGCCAGCAGTTATCGACAGGCTCACTATGGCTACACCTTC. This sequence encodes CASSYRQAHYGYTF.

This clonotype was seen only a few times. The chain links TRBV6-5 to TRBJ1-1; weak D call: TRBD1 (5 bases). Deletions cut 0 bases from V and 5 bases from J, with 13 bases between. Germline V gives CDR1 MNHEY, CDR2 SVGAGI. The CDR3 covers 15 residues. The DNA of the CDR3 is TGTGCCAGCAGTTACTCCCCCCGGGGCACAACTGAAGCTTTCTTT. Amino acid sequence: CASSYSPRGTTEAFF.